A selection of T cell receptor beta chains follows, all from one sample in a study of T cell repertoires in cytomegalovirus infection. MiXCR, run by TCRdb on the reads, gives a single entry per CDR3 protein. The sample contains about 100,000 distinct CDR3 sequences, approximately 15% of which appear only once. Material: PBMCs. The receptors here all came from a human donor in good health (CMV status not recorded). Some clones in this sample may be carry-over from other donors' samples. Both conserved end residues are trimmed from each CDR3. Fields, in order: CDR3 protein, V gene.

CDR3aa: ASTFGGRDG; v_gene: TRBV6-1
CDR3aa: ASTGRATDTQY; v_gene: TRBV12-3/TRBV12-4
CDR3aa: ASSYGNYEQY; v_gene: TRBV2
CDR3aa: ASSPRGLPGGYNEQF; v_gene: TRBV7-3
CDR3aa: ASSFLGSGGSEAF; v_gene: TRBV12-3/TRBV12-4
CDR3aa: SVRRVEQF; v_gene: TRBV29-1
CDR3aa: ASSLTPLTYNEQF; v_gene: TRBV12-3/TRBV12-4
CDR3aa: ASSPVISGANVLT; v_gene: TRBV7-2
CDR3aa: ASTLGQGEAF; v_gene: TRBV12-3/TRBV12-4
CDR3aa: ASSFSPPDRYNEQF; v_gene: TRBV7-8
CDR3aa: ASGATSATNEKLF; v_gene: TRBV28
CDR3aa: SATPPTGINTEAF; v_gene: TRBV20-1
CDR3aa: ASSLAGGKSPLH; v_gene: TRBV12-3/TRBV12-4
CDR3aa: ASSVSGTGRETQY; v_gene: TRBV7-9
CDR3aa: ASTSTSGIQTQY; v_gene: TRBV2
CDR3aa: SVEEGLGTEAF; v_gene: TRBV29-1
CDR3aa: ATSHRGQDRRNEQF; v_gene: TRBV24-1
CDR3aa: ASSVAMERELF; v_gene: TRBV9
CDR3aa: ASTPGGVGGYT; v_gene: TRBV12-3/TRBV12-4
CDR3aa: ASRPGPTQETQY; v_gene: TRBV5-1
CDR3aa: ASSQSHRDTQY; v_gene: TRBV4-1
CDR3aa: ASSFSGQTNTEAF; v_gene: TRBV12-3/TRBV12-4
CDR3aa: ASSSRCQPQH; v_gene: TRBV11-3
CDR3aa: ASSSQSGGADQPQH; v_gene: TRBV18
CDR3aa: ASSVNRGSLSGANVLT; v_gene: TRBV19
CDR3aa: ASSEGQRGNSPLH; v_gene: TRBV6-1
CDR3aa: SAREGAGYGYT; v_gene: TRBV20-1
CDR3aa: SVTGTLYEQY; v_gene: TRBV29-1
CDR3aa: ASSRDGPQPQH; v_gene: TRBV7-9
CDR3aa: ASRRLNYGYT; v_gene: TRBV6-6
CDR3aa: ASSYSIQPPGELF; v_gene: TRBV6-5
CDR3aa: ASTRGVGTEAF; v_gene: TRBV7-6
CDR3aa: ASSQGPVLELRKLF; v_gene: TRBV4-1
CDR3aa: ASSLERWGGRDTQY; v_gene: TRBV12-3/TRBV12-4
CDR3aa: ASRLLTGQETQY; v_gene: TRBV28
CDR3aa: SVDAGYTDTQY; v_gene: TRBV29-1
CDR3aa: ASSSQMDSKSSGNTIY; v_gene: TRBV7-8
CDR3aa: ASSRARSTEAF; v_gene: TRBV28
CDR3aa: ASSFEGERGETQY; v_gene: TRBV5-4
CDR3aa: ASSQSEGYGELF; v_gene: TRBV23-1
CDR3aa: ASSVDRPEAF; v_gene: TRBV7-2
CDR3aa: ASSLTSSYEQY; v_gene: TRBV7-6
CDR3aa: ASSQDSVLQTQY; v_gene: TRBV4-1
CDR3aa: ASSLLGRDKETQY; v_gene: TRBV18
CDR3aa: ASSLLGQNTEAF; v_gene: TRBV7-2
CDR3aa: ASSLTARQGSTGELF; v_gene: TRBV7-3
CDR3aa: ASSLADLYGYT; v_gene: TRBV6-6
CDR3aa: ASSLSGPLAAF; v_gene: TRBV28
CDR3aa: ASSLAQSGELF; v_gene: TRBV7-3
CDR3aa: ASSYSIQRGHQETQY; v_gene: TRBV6-6
CDR3aa: SASLGDYGYT; v_gene: TRBV20-1
CDR3aa: ASSPLPISGYEQY; v_gene: TRBV9
CDR3aa: ASSPSTDTQY; v_gene: TRBV19